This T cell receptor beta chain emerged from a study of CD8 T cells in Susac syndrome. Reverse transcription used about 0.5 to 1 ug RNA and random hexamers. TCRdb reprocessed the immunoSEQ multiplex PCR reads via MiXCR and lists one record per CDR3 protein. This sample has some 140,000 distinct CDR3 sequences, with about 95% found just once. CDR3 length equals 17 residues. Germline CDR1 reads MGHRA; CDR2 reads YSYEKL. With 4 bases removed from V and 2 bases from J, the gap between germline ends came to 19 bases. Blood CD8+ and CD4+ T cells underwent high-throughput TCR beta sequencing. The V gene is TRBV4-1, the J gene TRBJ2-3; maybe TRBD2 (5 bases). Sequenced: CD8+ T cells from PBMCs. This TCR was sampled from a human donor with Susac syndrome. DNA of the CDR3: TGCGCCAGCAGCCCAAGAATGCCTAGCACCTCCACAGATACGCAGTATTTT. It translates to CASSPRMPSTSTDTQYF.